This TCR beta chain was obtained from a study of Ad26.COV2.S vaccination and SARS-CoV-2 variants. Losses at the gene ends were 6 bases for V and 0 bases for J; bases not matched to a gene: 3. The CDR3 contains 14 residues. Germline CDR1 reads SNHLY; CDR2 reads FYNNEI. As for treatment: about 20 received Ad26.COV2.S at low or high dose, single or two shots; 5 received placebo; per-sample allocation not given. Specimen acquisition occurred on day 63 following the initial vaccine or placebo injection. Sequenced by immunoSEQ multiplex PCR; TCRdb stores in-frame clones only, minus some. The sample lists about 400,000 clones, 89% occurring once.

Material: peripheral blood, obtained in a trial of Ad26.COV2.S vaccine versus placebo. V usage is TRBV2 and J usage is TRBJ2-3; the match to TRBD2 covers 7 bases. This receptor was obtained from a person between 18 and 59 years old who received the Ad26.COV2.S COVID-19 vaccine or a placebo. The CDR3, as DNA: TGTGCCAGCAGGGGCGGGAGAAGCACAGATACGCAGTATTTT. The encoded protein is CASRGGRSTDTQYF.